The TCR beta chain described here comes from a study of T cell changes during pregnancy in multiple sclerosis (dated by TCRdb to the late 2010s). Looking at the study overall: Changes in the T cell repertoire over the course of pregnancy were examined in this study in women with multiple sclerosis.

The V and J ends are trimmed by 1 base and 2 bases, leaving 11 bases between them. Spanning cysteine to phenylalanine, the CDR3 consists of 15 amino acids. Kept here is only the CDR3 DNA, which spans 45 bases and is read in frame from base 1. The germline V gene encodes CDR1 SGHAT and CDR2 FQNNGV. Library generation was performed with the immunoSEQ multiplex PCR assay. TCRdb took over this immuneACCESS table, retaining in-frame rearrangements with V and J assigned. Such tables are incomplete; in checked studies, under half of the missing clones stem from an unresolved V gene, and the remainder is unexplained. In this sample the table shows about 36,000 clones, 70% to 90% of which occur a single time. The ten top clones hold about 11% of the sample. Details on this clone: The target of this receptor is not known. Base quality data are lacking; no much larger clone is found one base away.

This sequence was found in a female donor with multiple sclerosis, enrolled in a pregnancy study. The chain uses TRBV11-2 and TRBJ2-5, with the D gene too uncertain to name. This specimen consisted of CD8+ T cells from peripheral blood mononuclear cells, obtained in the third trimester of pregnancy. The nucleotide sequence reads TGTGCCAGCAGCTTAGGTGAGCGACTGCAAGAGACCCAGTACTTC. Translated, this is CASSLGERLQETQYF.